This passage covers 16 T cell receptor beta chains from one sample sequenced in a study of T cells in Graves' hyperthyroidism and ophthalmopathy. Using RNA transcripts as the source, TCR beta CDR3 regions were amplified. Using the HTBI primer set, a first-round RT-PCR was run on the TCR CDR3. TCRdb re-called the multiplex PCR reads with MiXCR, one entry per CDR3 protein. The data contain about 640,000 distinct CDR3 sequences, more than 20% of them singletons. Material: blood. The receptors originated from a man younger than 45 with Graves' ophthalmopathy.

The chain uses TRBV24-1 and TRBJ2-3; 7 bases line up with TRBD2. CDR3 length: 19 amino acids. V lost 1 base to trimming and J lost 0 bases; unmatched junction nucleotides: 12. Germline V gene data show CDR1 as KGHDR and CDR2 as SFDVKD. The CDR3: CATSDFEGGSGWSTDTQYF. CDR3 in DNA: TGTGCCACCAGTGATTTTGAAGGCGGGAGCGGTTGGAGCACAGATACGCAGTATTTT.

This clonotype was recorded many times. The DNA for the CDR3 is TGTGCCTGGGGGACAGCGACAGCCAATTCACCCCTCCACTTT. Translated: CAWGTATANSPLHF. The chain combines TRBV30 with TRBJ1-6; 7 nucleotides match TRBD1. Per germline, CDR1 GTSNPN and CDR2 SVGIG (reference sequence). This CDR3 region has 14 residues. Unmatched junction bases numbered 8, after V lost 5 bases and J lost 7 bases. Full variable domain (remainder filled in from reference TRBV30 and TRBJ1-6): SQTIHQWPATLVQPVGSPLSLECTVEGTSNPNLYWYRQAAGRGLQLLFYSVGIGQISSEVPQNLSASRPQDRQFILSSKKLLLSDSGFYLCAWGTATANSPLHFGNGTRLTVT.

At least ten counts were recorded for this clonotype. The chain carries TRBV7-2 and TRBJ2-7; D perhaps matches TRBD2 (5 bases). CDR1 is SGHTA and CDR2 is FQGNSA in the germline V gene. The CDR3 spans 15 residues. V dropped 4 bases and J dropped 6 bases, with 19 bases sitting between them. The CDR3 DNA is TGTGCCAGCAGCTCGACGGGAAGTTCGATCGCCGAGCAGTACTTC. Amino acid sequence: CASSSTGSSIAEQYF.

This clonotype has a count of ten or more. The CDR3: CASSSGGRGDTQYF. The CDR3 DNA reads TGTGCCAGCAGCTCGGGGGGGAGGGGAGATACGCAGTATTTT. This sequence joins TRBV11-2 and TRBJ2-3; 8 bases are a match to TRBD2. With V trimmed by 4 bases and J by 5 bases, 5 bases remained unmatched. The CDR3 sequence is 14 residues long. Germline loops: CDR1 SGHAT, CDR2 FQNNGV. The full variable domain, its missing parts supplied by reference TRBV11-2 and TRBJ2-3, is EAGVAQSPRYKIIEKRQSVAFWCNPISGHATLYWYQQILGQGPKLLIQFQNNGVVDDSQLPKDRFSAERLKGVDSTLKIQPAKLEDSAVYLCASSSGGRGDTQYFGPGTRLTVL.

In regard to this clonotype: Because the CDR3's place on the DNA is in doubt, the DNA is left out and the CDR3 is given as listed by TCRdb. This rearrangement joins TRBV3-1 to TRBJ2-1; the table's D gene call, TRBD1, was not cross checked with the DNA. Germline CDR1 is LGHDT and CDR2 is YNNKEL (reference sequence). The CDR3 is 13 residues long, ends included. The CDR3: CAVGPGAYNEQFF.

This clonotype was detected ten times or more. The rearrangement uses TRBV12-3 or TRBV12-4 and TRBJ2-7; the D is unclear. This CDR3 has 14 amino acids. The germline V and J ends were trimmed by 1 base and 3 bases, with 10 bases remaining between them. Written as DNA, the CDR3 is TGTGCCAGCAGTTTAGAGGGCCAATTCTACGAGCAGTACTTC. As protein: CASSLEGQFYEQYF.

This clonotype was found a few times. The CDR3 DNA is TGTGCCAGCAGCCTCGGGACTAGTCGGGTTGAGCAGTTCTTC. This translates into CASSLGTSRVEQFF. The J gene is TRBJ2-1, the V gene TRBV6-1, with 8 bases fitting TRBD2. CDR3 length: 14 residues. Losses at the gene ends were 6 bases for V and 9 bases for J; bases not matched to a gene: 10. Germline-derived CDR1 and CDR2 are MNHNS and SASEGT.

This clonotype was recorded at least ten times. The chain is built from TRBV20-1 and TRBJ2-1, with 10 bases that match TRBD2. V lost 4 bases and J lost 9; bases outside the gene matches: 18. The length of the CDR3 is 17 residues. Germline V lookup: CDR1 DFQATT, CDR2 SNEGSKA (reference sequence). This CDR3 reads CSAIGGSGRTRRSEQFF. CDR3 nucleotide sequence: TGCAGTGCTATTGGGGGTAGCGGGAGGACCCGTCGGAGTGAGCAGTTCTTC.

This clonotype was seen ten or more times. The rearrangement joins TRBV20-1 to TRBJ2-1, with D tentatively TRBD2 (5 bases). V lost 0 bases and J 6 bases, leaving 12 bases between the germline ends. Germline V gene lookup returns CDR1 DFQATT and CDR2 SNEGSKA (reference sequence). The CDR3 length is 14 residues. The CDR3 is CSARDLSLANEQFF. The CDR3 DNA reads as TGCAGTGCTAGAGATCTGTCTCTAGCCAATGAGCAGTTCTTC.

CDR3 residues: CSVAPGYNEQFF. The CDR3 DNA reads as TGCAGCGTTGCCCCTGGATACAATGAGCAGTTCTTC. The rearrangement uses TRBV29-1 and TRBJ2-1; unclear D gene. The CDR3 loop spans 12 amino acids. V was pared by 4 bases and J by 4 bases, with 8 bases between. The germline CDR1 and CDR2 sequences are SQVTM and ANQGSEA.

This clonotype appeared a few times. The chain recombines TRBV7-8 with TRBJ1-1, with 10 bases matching TRBD1. The V gene's germline CDR1 is SGHVS and CDR2 FQNEAQ. The CDR3 covers 16 residues. V lost 2 bases, J lost 5 bases, and 8 bases stayed unmatched. CDR3 in amino acids: CASSLPTGGGPTEAFF. Written as DNA, the CDR3 is TGTGCCAGCAGCTTACCGACAGGGGGCGGACCTACTGAAGCTTTCTTT.

The chain uses TRBV30 and TRBJ2-2, with unresolved D. Between the trimmed V and J ends, which lost 5 bases and 3 bases, there was a span of 13 bases. CDR1 and CDR2 from the germline V gene are GTSNPN and SVGIG (reference sequence). The CDR3 totals 14 residues. CDR3 loop: CAWVGREDTGELFF. As DNA, the CDR3 is TGTGCCTGGGTGGGCAGAGAAGACACCGGGGAGCTGTTTTTT.

The chain joins TRBV5-1 to TRBJ2-2; D is perhaps TRBD1 or TRBD2 (5 bases each). V was cut by 0 bases and J by 3 bases, with 12 bases left in between. The CDR3 loop spans 16 amino acids. Germline values: CDR1 SGHRS, CDR2 YFSETQ. The CDR3 sequence is CASSLDGTEYTGELFF. The CDR3 nucleotides read TGCGCCAGCAGCTTGGACGGGACGGAGTACACCGGGGAGCTGTTTTTT.

As regards this clonotype: One junction end does not reproduce the germline sequence, and a read error may be involved. CDR3 nucleotide sequence: TGTGCTAGCAGCTTTAGTTTACAAGAGACCCAGTACTTC. Translated: CASSFSLQETQYF. The rearrangement uses TRBV7-7 and TRBJ2-5, with D unclear. The CDR3 consists of 13 residues. Germline V gene data show CDR1 as SSHAT and CDR2 as FNYEAQ (reference sequence).

This chain links TRBV4-3 with TRBJ2-2; a weak D match, TRBD1 (5 bases). There are 17 residues in the CDR3. Germline V CDR1 and CDR2: LGHNA, YSLEER. Trimming left V 0 bases short and J 3 bases short, with 14 bases between. CDR3 region: CASSQELKGHYTGELFF. Here the CDR3 DNA reads TGCGCCAGCAGCCAAGAGCTCAAGGGGCATTACACCGGGGAGCTGTTTTTT.

This clonotype occurred many times. The chain uses TRBV12-3 or TRBV12-4 and TRBJ2-5; 9 bases match TRBD2. The CDR3 is 11 amino acids. V lost 5 bases and J lost 13; bases outside the gene matches: 5. The CDR3 nucleotides read TGTGCCAGCAGTGCCGCGGGAGGGAGGTACTTC. Amino acid sequence: CASSAAGGRYF.